Shown below are 6 T cell receptor beta chains from a single sample sequenced in a study of T cell responses to AZD1222 COVID-19 vaccine. The repertoire was sequenced with immunoSEQ multiplex PCR; TCRdb's copy has only in-frame clones and lacks some. The repertoire consists of approximately 190,000 clones, with 94% occurring once and the leading ten covering 7% to 9.5%. Material: peripheral blood, obtained on day 0 of AZD1222 vaccination. Receptors were obtained from an adult in good health.

The CDR3 coding sequence is TGTGCCAGCAGTTCCCGATCGGGGCTGCATAGCAATCAGCCCCAGCATTTT. Translating it yields CASSSRSGLHSNQPQHF. The chain couples TRBV27 to TRBJ1-5; D may be TRBD1 (5 bases). The CDR3 extends over 17 amino acids. The germline V gene has CDR1 MNHEY and CDR2 SMNVEV (reference sequence). Trimming took off 4 bases at V and 0 bases at J, with 16 bases between the two ends.

The chain carries TRBV20-1 and TRBJ2-7; 8 bases line up with TRBD2. The CDR3 is 11 amino acids. Per the germline V gene, CDR1 is DFQATT and CDR2 is SNEGSKA (reference sequence). Trimming at V came to 3 bases and at J to 5 bases, leaving 0 bases not matched to a gene. The CDR3 region is CSASSGDEQYF. The CDR3 bases are TGCAGTGCTAGTAGCGGGGACGAGCAGTACTTC.

The V and J genes are TRBV5-5 and TRBJ1-2; D gene ambiguous. Per the germline V gene, CDR1 is SGHKS and CDR2 is YYEKEE (reference sequence). The CDR3 runs 13 residues. Between the trimmed V and J ends, which lost 4 bases and 2 bases, there was a span of 9 bases. In DNA form, the CDR3 reads TGTGCCAGCAGCCGCGGATTCAACTATGGCTACACCTTC. It encodes CASSRGFNYGYTF.

Worth noting for this clone: One end of the junction does not line up with germline, which may come from a read error. This chain joins TRBV28 and TRBJ1-1, with a weak D call TRBD1 (6 bases). Germline V CDR1 and CDR2: MDHEN, SYDVKM. This CDR3 is built from 15 residues. The CDR3 sequence is CASSPLPQGRAEAFF. The CDR3 nucleotides read TGTGCCAGCAGTCCCCTCCCACAGGGCCGCGCTGAAGCCTTCTTT.

The V call is TRBV6-4, the J call TRBJ1-6; D perhaps matches TRBD1 (5 bases). The CDR3 is 13 residues long. Germline V lookup: CDR1 MRHNA, CDR2 SNTAGT. Deletions cut 10 bases from V and 7 bases from J, with 14 bases between. CDR3 protein: CATREAGNSPLHF. Here the CDR3 DNA reads TGTGCCACCAGGGAGGCAGGAAATTCACCCCTCCACTTT.

The chain uses TRBV30 and TRBJ1-1; 8 bases are a match to TRBD1. CDR1 GTSNPN and CDR2 SVGIG come from the germline V gene (reference sequence). This CDR3 spans 14 amino acids. V gave up 4 bases and J gave up 1 base; unmatched junction bases: 5. CDR3 in amino acids: CAWNRDRRNTEAFF. The DNA for the CDR3 is TGTGCCTGGAATCGGGACAGGAGGAACACTGAAGCTTTCTTT.